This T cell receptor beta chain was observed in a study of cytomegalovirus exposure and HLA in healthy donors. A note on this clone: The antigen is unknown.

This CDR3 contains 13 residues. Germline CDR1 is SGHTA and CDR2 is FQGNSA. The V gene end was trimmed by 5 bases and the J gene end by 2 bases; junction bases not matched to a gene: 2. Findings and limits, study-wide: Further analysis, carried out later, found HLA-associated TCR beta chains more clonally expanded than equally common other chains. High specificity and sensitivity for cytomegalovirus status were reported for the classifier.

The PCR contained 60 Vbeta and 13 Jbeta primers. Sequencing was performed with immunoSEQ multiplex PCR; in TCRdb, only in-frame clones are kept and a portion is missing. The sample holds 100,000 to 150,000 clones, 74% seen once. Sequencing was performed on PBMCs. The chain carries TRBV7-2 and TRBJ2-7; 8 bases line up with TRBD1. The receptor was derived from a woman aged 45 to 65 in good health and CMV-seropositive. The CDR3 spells CASSQDRAYEQYF. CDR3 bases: TGTGCCAGCAGCCAGGACAGGGCCTACGAGCAGTACTTC.